The text below deals with one T cell receptor beta chain. This CDR3 is 15 amino acids long. Germline loops: CDR1 KGHSH, CDR2 LQKENI. Losses at the gene ends were 4 bases for V and 4 bases for J; bases not matched to a gene: 4. This specimen belongs to a study of blood T cell repertoires in COVID-19. At the level of the study: Spain, Italy and the United States supplied samples that represented acute and convalescent COVID-19. Sources were T cells, B-cell-depleted T cells, or PBMCs; the material itself was cDNA or gDNA.

Authors' methods: The authors estimated nucleated cell counts from reference gene primer amplification. The data were produced by immunoSEQ multiplex PCR, yet TCRdb's version contains in-frame clones alone and is incomplete. V and J calls and clone size are those listed in that table; D and trimming were worked out from the DNA. Seen here are approximately 93,000 clones, more than 80% observed once, and the top ten hold 27%. V is TRBV18 and J is TRBJ2-3, with 11 positions matching TRBD1. This clonotype originated in a man over 45 with active or convalescent COVID-19. What was sequenced was peripheral blood. CDR3 in amino acids: CASSRDRGNSDTQYF. In DNA, the CDR3 is TGTGCCAGCTCACGGGACAGGGGGAACTCAGATACGCAGTATTTT. The full variable domain, with the rest looked up from reference TRBV18 and TRBJ2-3, is NAGVMQNPRHLVRRRGQEARLRCSPMKGHSHVYWYRQLPEEGLKFMVYLQKENIIDESGMPKERFSAEFPKEGPSILRIQQVVRGDSAAYFCASSRDRGNSDTQYFGPGTRLTVL.